These 29 T cell receptor beta chains were all obtained from the same sample, sequenced in a study of early T cells in non-severe SARS-CoV-2 infection. TCRdb recomputed calls from the 5' RACE reads with MiXCR, one row per CDR3 protein. The sample comprises some 98,000 distinct CDR3 sequences, more than 9.5% of which are singletons, and approximately 5% rests with the top ten. The sequenced sample consisted of whole blood. The receptor source for this set is an adult who was a healthcare worker with PCR-confirmed SARS-CoV-2 infection or an uninfected control (not recorded which).

This clonotype was observed a handful of times. The V call is TRBV5-3, the J call TRBJ2-4; 8 nucleotides agree with TRBD2. TRBV5-3 is identified as an open reading frame with a role that is uncertain. The V gene end was trimmed by 0 bases and the J gene end by 0 bases; junction bases not matched to a gene: 11. This CDR3 comprises 19 residues. CDR3 protein: CARSLDGSGAALAKNIQYF. CDR3 in DNA: TGTGCCAGAAGCTTGGATGGTAGCGGGGCTGCTCTAGCCAAAAACATTCAGTACTTC.

The sample holds a few counts of this clonotype. J is TRBJ2-3 and V is TRBV18; D not certain. The CDR3 contains 16 residues. V gave up 1 base and J gave up 5 bases, with 16 bases separating them. The germline V gene has CDR1 KGHSH and CDR2 LQKENI. As DNA, the CDR3 is TGTGCCAGCTCACCACGGCTAGTCAACGATGAAGATACGCAGTATTTT. As protein: CASSPRLVNDEDTQYF. The variable domain in full, completed from reference TRBV18 and TRBJ2-3, reads NAGVMQNPRHLVRRRGQEARLRCSPMKGHSHVYWYRQLPEEGLKFMVYLQKENIIDESGMPKERFSAEFPKEGPSILRIQQVVRGDSAAYFCASSPRLVNDEDTQYFGPGTRLTVL.

This chain connects TRBV10-3 to TRBJ2-1; D is unresolved. V was trimmed by 3 bases and J by 3 bases, leaving 9 bases between them. Germline V gene data show CDR1 as ENHRY and CDR2 as SYGVKD. CDR3 size: 14 residues. DNA for the CDR3: TGTGCCATCAGTGACGCCTCCCACTACAATGAGCAGTTCTTC. The encoded protein is CAISDASHYNEQFF.

The chain has TRBV11-3 and TRBJ1-1; D call uncertain. Trimming cost V 3 bases and J 3 bases, with 8 bases left between them. CDR3 length: 13 residues. Germline V CDR1 and CDR2: SGHNT, YENEEA. CDR3 bases: TGTGCCAGCAGCTTGAGGGCCTACACTGAAGCTTTCTTT. This gives the protein CASSLRAYTEAFF.

At least ten counts were recorded for this clonotype. This sequence joins TRBV20-1 and TRBJ1-6, with 8 bases that match TRBD1. This CDR3 contains 15 residues. V lost 2 bases to trimming and J lost 9 bases; unmatched junction nucleotides: 9. Germline CDR1 reads DFQATT; CDR2 reads SNEGSKA (reference sequence). The CDR3 DNA reads TGCAGTGCTAGAACACCGGGACAGGAGACTTCACCCCTCCACTTT. It specifies CSARTPGQETSPLHF.

This chain joins TRBV28 and TRBJ2-6; D is undetermined. This CDR3 is built from 16 residues. Trimming removed 6 bases from V and 0 bases from J, with 12 bases in between. Germline V gene sequence: CDR1 MDHEN, CDR2 SYDVKM. The CDR3 spells CASRPLESSGANVLTF. DNA of the CDR3: TGTGCCAGCAGGCCCCTCGAGAGCTCTGGGGCCAACGTCCTGACTTTC.

This clonotype has a count of ten or more. CDR3 sequence reads: CSASSGFSNQPQHF. CDR3 sequence (DNA): TGCAGTGCTAGTTCGGGGTTCAGTAATCAGCCCCAGCATTTT. The chain has TRBV20-1 and TRBJ1-5, with D unclear. The V and J ends lost 3 bases and 4 bases respectively, with 13 bases between them. Germline-derived CDR1 and CDR2 are DFQATT and SNEGSKA (reference sequence). The CDR3 extends over 14 amino acids.

The genes are TRBV28 and TRBJ2-7, with 15 bases identical to TRBD2. J was trimmed by 3 bases and V by 5 bases; bases with no gene match: 5. Germline CDR1 and CDR2: MDHEN and SYDVKM. The CDR3 loop spans 16 amino acids. The CDR3 nucleotides are TGTGCCAGCAGTATATCGGGACTAGCGGGAGGCTACGAGCAGTACTTC. Translated: CASSISGLAGGYEQYF.

In this sample, this clonotype turned up many times. The chain links TRBV5-4 to TRBJ1-5; D may be TRBD1 (6 bases). CDR3 length: 17 amino acids. The germline V and J ends were trimmed by 4 bases and 4 bases, with 21 bases remaining between them. The germline V gene encodes CDR1 SGHNT and CDR2 YYREEE (reference sequence). In nucleotides, the CDR3 is TGTGCCAGCAGCGCAGGCGGAGGGGGTTTAAGAAATCAGCCCCAGCATTTT. Its translation is CASSAGGGGLRNQPQHF.

The genes are TRBV2 and TRBJ2-2; TRBD2 aligns across 8 bases. CDR1 SNHLY and CDR2 FYNNEI come from the germline V gene. The CDR3 covers 15 residues. With 6 bases clipped from V and 0 bases from J, the junction kept 3 bases outside the gene matches. CDR3 residues: CASSGLASNTGELFF. In DNA form, the CDR3 reads TGTGCCAGCAGCGGACTAGCCTCGAACACCGGGGAGCTGTTTTTT.

This clonotype was counted many times. V gene TRBV18 combines with J gene TRBJ2-1; D perhaps matches TRBD1 (5 bases). Germline V gene lookup returns CDR1 KGHSH and CDR2 LQKENI. This CDR3 region has 15 residues. Trimming shortened V by 4 bases and J by 0 bases, and 10 bases separated the two germline ends. The CDR3 DNA follows: TGTGCCAGCTCACTTCGGACATTCTCCTACAATGAGCAGTTCTTC. Amino acids: CASSLRTFSYNEQFF. Full variable domain (missing parts from reference TRBV18 and TRBJ2-1): NAGVMQNPRHLVRRRGQEARLRCSPMKGHSHVYWYRQLPEEGLKFMVYLQKENIIDESGMPKERFSAEFPKEGPSILRIQQVVRGDSAAYFCASSLRTFSYNEQFFGPGTRLTVL.

J is TRBJ2-7 and V is TRBV30, with a tentative D call TRBD1 (6 bases). CDR3 size: 12 residues. CDR1 is GTSNPN, CDR2 SVGIG, per germline (reference sequence). With 4 bases removed from V and 3 bases from J, the gap between germline ends came to 10 bases. CDR3 coding DNA: TGTGCCTGGAACACACAGGGCTACGAGCAGTACTTC. As protein: CAWNTQGYEQYF.

Many counts were recorded for this clonotype. This rearrangement joins TRBV28 to TRBJ1-2; D gene unclear. The germline V gene encodes CDR1 MDHEN and CDR2 SYDVKM. The CDR3 covers 12 residues. Trimming removed 5 bases at V and 4 bases at J, with 8 bases between. CDR3 protein: CASSPQFYGYTF. CDR3 coding DNA: TGTGCCAGCAGTCCCCAATTCTATGGCTACACCTTC.

This clonotype occurred a few times. The rearrangement uses TRBV7-2 and TRBJ1-6; no clear D gene. This CDR3 region has 15 residues. Trimming removed 5 bases from V and 10 bases from J, with 18 bases in between. Germline-derived CDR1 and CDR2 are SGHTA and FQGNSA. CDR3 bases: TGTGCCAGCAGCCTCCACATGAGGGAAGGCTCACCCCTCCACTTT. Translation: CASSLHMREGSPLHF.

This clonotype was counted a few times. The gene calls are TRBV4-2 and TRBJ1-2; D gene unclear. Germline loops: CDR1 LGHNA, CDR2 YNFKEQ. V lost 1 base and J lost 3, with 12 bases in between. The CDR3 loop spans 15 amino acids. This CDR3 reads CASSQVADLDYGYTF. For the CDR3, the DNA is TGTGCCAGCAGCCAAGTGGCGGATTTGGACTATGGCTACACCTTC.

The J gene is TRBJ1-1, the V gene TRBV30; no clear D gene. The V and J ends lost 3 bases and 2 bases respectively, with 7 bases between them. CDR3 length: 12 residues. Germline CDR1 reads GTSNPN; CDR2 reads SVGIG (reference sequence). The DNA for the CDR3 is TGTGCCTGGAGAGGGCCCAACACTGAAGCTTTCTTT. Amino acids: CAWRGPNTEAFF.

This clonotype was found many times. This chain uses TRBV7-2 with TRBJ2-3; TRBD2 matches 10 bases. The J segment lost 1 base and the V segment lost 4 bases, leaving 2 bases of the junction unmatched. The CDR3 extends over 15 amino acids. In germline, CDR1 is SGHTA, CDR2 FQGNSA. Written as DNA, the CDR3 is TGTGCCAGCAGCTCTAGCGGGGGACGCACAGATACGCAGTATTTT. Translated, it gives CASSSSGGRTDTQYF.

The sample holds a few counts of this clonotype. The V and J genes are TRBV2 and TRBJ1-1, with 9 positions matching TRBD1. The CDR3 has 16 amino acids. Germline CDR1 is SNHLY and CDR2 is FYNNEI. J lost 5 bases, V lost 2 bases, and 9 bases had no gene match. The CDR3 protein is CASSETNWDRDTEAFF. CDR3 coding DNA: TGTGCCAGCAGTGAAACAAATTGGGACAGGGATACTGAAGCTTTCTTT.

The rearrangement links TRBV7-8 to TRBJ1-1; possibly TRBD1 for D (5 bases). Germline assignment: CDR1 SGHVS and CDR2 FQNEAQ. V gave up 2 bases and J gave up 0 bases, with 10 bases separating them. The CDR3 contains 15 residues. CDR3 in amino acids: CASSLSSGLNTEAFF. For the CDR3, the DNA is TGTGCCAGCAGCTTATCTTCAGGGTTGAACACTGAAGCTTTCTTT.

This clonotype showed up just a few times. The rearrangement links TRBV7-2 to TRBJ2-2; D gene unclear. The CDR3 is 13 amino acids. Germline CDR1 reads SGHTA; CDR2 reads FQGNSA. Trimming stripped 4 bases from V and 6 bases from J, with 9 bases between. In DNA form, the CDR3 reads TGTGCCAGCAGCTCCCGGTGGGCCGGGGAGCTGTTTTTT. Amino acid sequence: CASSSRWAGELFF.

This clonotype has a count of ten or more. The rearrangement uses TRBV6-5 and TRBJ1-2, with D possibly matching TRBD1 (6 bases). This CDR3 has 20 residues. V gave up 0 bases and J gave up 0 bases, with 23 bases separating them. The germline CDR1 and CDR2 sequences are MNHEY and SVGAGI. Here the CDR3 DNA reads TGTGCCAGCAGTTACTCAGGTCACCGACAGGCCGTCTCTACTAACTATGGCTACACCTTC. Protein product: CASSYSGHRQAVSTNYGYTF.

The rearrangement links TRBV6-5 to TRBJ1-2; TRBD1 agrees at 7 bases. Germline CDR1 and CDR2: MNHEY and SVGAGI. V dropped 1 base and J dropped 5; count of bases not matched to a gene: 7. The CDR3 sequence is 15 residues long. This CDR3 is CASSYYGTETYGYTF. The CDR3 DNA is TGTGCCAGCAGTTACTACGGGACAGAGACATATGGCTACACCTTC.

In this sample, this clonotype turned up many times. The chain links TRBV11-2 to TRBJ2-3; the match to TRBD2 covers 7 bases. This CDR3 comprises 17 residues. The germline gives CDR1 SGHAT, CDR2 FQNNGV. V lost 5 bases to trimming and J lost 3 bases; unmatched junction nucleotides: 14. In DNA, the CDR3 is TGTGCCAGCAGCCCCAAAAAGGCCGGGGGAGGGACAGATACGCAGTATTTT. It specifies CASSPKKAGGGTDTQYF.

The rearrangement joins TRBV6-5 to TRBJ1-6; a possible D gene is TRBD1 (5 bases). Germline-derived CDR1 and CDR2 are MNHEY and SVGAGI. This CDR3 has 17 residues. Between the trimmed V and J ends, which lost 4 bases and 1 base, there was a span of 14 bases. CDR3 coding DNA: TGTGCCAGCAGTTGGGGGACTGATCCGTCCTATAATTCACCCCTCCACTTT. Translating it yields CASSWGTDPSYNSPLHF.

The chain links TRBV7-9 to TRBJ1-1, with 7 bases aligning to TRBD1. CDR3 length equals 15 residues. Looked up from germline, CDR1 is SEHNR and CDR2 is FQNEAQ (reference sequence). V shed 5 bases and J 3 bases; nucleotides not matched to a gene: 9. The DNA for the CDR3 is TGTGCCAGCAGCGGAGGACCCGACAGGGACACTGAAGCTTTCTTT. Its translation: CASSGGPDRDTEAFF.

This clonotype was seen a few times. J is TRBJ1-1 and V is TRBV5-1, with 7 bases fitting TRBD1. This CDR3 is built from 18 residues. Germline-derived CDR1 and CDR2 are SGHRS and YFSETQ. V was clipped by 0 bases and J by 0 bases; unmatched bases: 11. CDR3 nucleotides: TGCGCCAGCAGCTTGGGTACTCACAGGGGCGTTATGAACACTGAAGCTTTCTTT. Its protein is CASSLGTHRGVMNTEAFF.

This chain uses TRBV11-2 with TRBJ2-5; TRBD1 or TRBD2 may be the D gene (5 bases each). CDR1 SGHAT and CDR2 FQNNGV come from the germline V gene. This CDR3 spans 17 amino acids. V was clipped by 5 bases and J by 5 bases, with 24 bases between them. The CDR3 sequence is CASSPRSGTDRSETQYF. CDR3 in DNA: TGTGCCAGCAGCCCTAGATCCGGGACCGATAGGTCGGAGACCCAGTACTTC. The variable domain in full, with the rest retrieved from reference TRBV11-2 and TRBJ2-5, is EAGVAQSPRYKIIEKRQSVAFWCNPISGHATLYWYQQILGQGPKLLIQFQNNGVVDDSQLPKDRFSAERLKGVDSTLKIQPAKLEDSAVYLCASSPRSGTDRSETQYFGPGTRLLVL.

The J gene is TRBJ1-1, the V gene TRBV9; D call uncertain. The V end lost 0 bases, the J end lost 2 bases, and 11 bases lay between the germline ends. Germline assignment: CDR1 SGDLS and CDR2 YYNGEE. The CDR3 loop spans 15 amino acids. The CDR3 nucleotides read TGTGCCAGCAGCGTAGGCCTAAGAGACAACACTGAAGCTTTCTTT. Translation: CASSVGLRDNTEAFF.

This clonotype showed up many times. The V gene is TRBV30, the J gene TRBJ1-1; no definite D call. Looked up from germline, CDR1 is GTSNPN and CDR2 is SVGIG (reference sequence). This CDR3 region has 11 residues. V lost 5 bases to trimming and J lost 4 bases, with 8 bases between them. The CDR3 is CAWGETTEAFF. In nucleotides, the CDR3 is TGTGCCTGGGGAGAAACCACTGAAGCTTTCTTT.